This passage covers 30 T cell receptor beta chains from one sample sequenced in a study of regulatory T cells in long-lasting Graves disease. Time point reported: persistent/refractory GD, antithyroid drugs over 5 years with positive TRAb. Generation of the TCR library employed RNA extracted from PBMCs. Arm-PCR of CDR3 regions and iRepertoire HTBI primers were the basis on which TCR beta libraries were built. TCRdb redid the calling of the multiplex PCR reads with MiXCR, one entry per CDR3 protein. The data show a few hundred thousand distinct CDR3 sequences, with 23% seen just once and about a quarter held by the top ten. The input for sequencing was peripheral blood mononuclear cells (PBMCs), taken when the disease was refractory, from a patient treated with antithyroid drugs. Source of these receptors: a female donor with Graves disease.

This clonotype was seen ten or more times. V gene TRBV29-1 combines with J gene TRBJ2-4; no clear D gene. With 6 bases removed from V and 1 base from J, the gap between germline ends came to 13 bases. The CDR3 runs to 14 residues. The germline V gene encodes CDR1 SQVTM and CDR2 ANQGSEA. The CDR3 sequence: CSVSKGAAKNIQYF. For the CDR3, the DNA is TGCAGCGTGTCGAAGGGTGCGGCCAAAAACATTCAGTACTTC.

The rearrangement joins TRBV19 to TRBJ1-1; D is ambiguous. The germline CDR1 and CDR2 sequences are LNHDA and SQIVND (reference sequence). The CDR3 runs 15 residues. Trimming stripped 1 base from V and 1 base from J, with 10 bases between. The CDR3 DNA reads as TGTGCCAGTAGTATAGTCGACCAAGGGAACACTGAAGCTTTCTTT. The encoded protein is CASSIVDQGNTEAFF.

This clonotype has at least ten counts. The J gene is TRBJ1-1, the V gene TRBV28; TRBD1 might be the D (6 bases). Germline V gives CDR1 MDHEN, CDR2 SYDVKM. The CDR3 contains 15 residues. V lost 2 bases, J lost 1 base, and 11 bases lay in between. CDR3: CASSLQDRPNTEAFF. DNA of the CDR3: TGTGCCAGCAGTTTACAGGACAGACCGAACACTGAAGCTTTCTTT.

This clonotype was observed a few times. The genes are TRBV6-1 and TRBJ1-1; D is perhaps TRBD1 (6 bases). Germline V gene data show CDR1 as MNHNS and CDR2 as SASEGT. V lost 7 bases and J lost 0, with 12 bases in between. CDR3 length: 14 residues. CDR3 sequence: CASKADSLNTEAFF. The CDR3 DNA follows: TGTGCCAGCAAGGCGGACAGTTTGAACACTGAAGCTTTCTTT.

The CDR3 coding sequence is TGCAGCGTTGTATTCGCCGGGGGTGGTACTGAAGCTTTCTTT. It yields the protein CSVVFAGGGTEAFF. V is TRBV29-1 and J is TRBJ1-1; a possible D gene is TRBD1 (5 bases). Germline V gene sequence: CDR1 SQVTM, CDR2 ANQGSEA. Trimming shortened V by 4 bases and J by 5 bases, and 17 bases separated the two germline ends. CDR3 size: 14 residues.

This chain's CDR3 is CASSIRLNSYEQYF. The CDR3 coding sequence is TGTGCCAGCAGCATTCGACTAAACTCCTACGAGCAGTACTTC. The chain employs TRBV7-2 and TRBJ2-7, with D possibly TRBD2 on 5 matching bases. V was cut by 5 bases and J by 0 bases, with 11 bases left in between. The CDR3 contains 14 residues. Germline V gene sequence: CDR1 SGHTA, CDR2 FQGNSA. The entire variable domain, with the rest obtained from reference TRBV7-2 and TRBJ2-7, is as follows: GAGVSQSPSNKVTEKGKDVELRCDPISGHTALYWYRQSLGQGLEFLIYFQGNSAPDKSGLPSDRFSAERTGGSVSTLTIQRTQQEDSAVYLCASSIRLNSYEQYFGPGTRLTVT.

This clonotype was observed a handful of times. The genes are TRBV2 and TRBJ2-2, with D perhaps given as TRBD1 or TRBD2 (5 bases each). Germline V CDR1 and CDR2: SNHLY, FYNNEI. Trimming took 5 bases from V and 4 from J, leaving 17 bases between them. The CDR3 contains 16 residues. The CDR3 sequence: CASSQVGVTGTGELFF. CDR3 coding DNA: TGTGCCAGCAGTCAGGTGGGGGTTACAGGCACCGGGGAGCTGTTTTTT.

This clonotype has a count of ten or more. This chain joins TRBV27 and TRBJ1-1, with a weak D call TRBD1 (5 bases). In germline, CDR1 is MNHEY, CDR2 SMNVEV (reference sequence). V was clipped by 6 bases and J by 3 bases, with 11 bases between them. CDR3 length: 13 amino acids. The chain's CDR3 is CASSFLGDTEAFF. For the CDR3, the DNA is TGTGCCAGCAGCTTCCTAGGGGACACTGAAGCTTTCTTT.

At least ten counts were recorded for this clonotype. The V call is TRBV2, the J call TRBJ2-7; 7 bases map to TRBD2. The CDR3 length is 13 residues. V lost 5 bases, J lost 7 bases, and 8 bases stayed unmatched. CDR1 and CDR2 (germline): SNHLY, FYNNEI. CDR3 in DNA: TGTGCCAGCAGTAGGGACTATCGGGGGGAGCAGTACTTC. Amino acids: CASSRDYRGEQYF.

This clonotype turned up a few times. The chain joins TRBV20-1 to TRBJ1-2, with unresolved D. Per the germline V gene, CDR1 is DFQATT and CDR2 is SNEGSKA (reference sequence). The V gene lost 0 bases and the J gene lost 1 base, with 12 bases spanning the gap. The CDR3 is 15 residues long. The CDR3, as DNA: TGCAGTGCTAGAGACCATGTAAGCCTTAACTATGGCTACACCTTC. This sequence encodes CSARDHVSLNYGYTF.

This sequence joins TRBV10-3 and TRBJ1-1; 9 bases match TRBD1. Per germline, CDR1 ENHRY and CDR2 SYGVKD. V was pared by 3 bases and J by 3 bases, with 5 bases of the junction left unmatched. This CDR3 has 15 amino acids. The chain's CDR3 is CAISETGQGDTEAFF. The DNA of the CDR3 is TGTGCCATCAGTGAAACGGGACAGGGAGACACTGAAGCTTTCTTT.

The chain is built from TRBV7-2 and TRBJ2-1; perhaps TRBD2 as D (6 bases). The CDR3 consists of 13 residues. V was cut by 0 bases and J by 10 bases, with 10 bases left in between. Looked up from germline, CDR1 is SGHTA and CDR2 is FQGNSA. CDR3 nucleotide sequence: TGTGCCAGCAGCTTAGCGGCCCTAGCGGAGCAGTTCTTC. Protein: CASSLAALAEQFF.

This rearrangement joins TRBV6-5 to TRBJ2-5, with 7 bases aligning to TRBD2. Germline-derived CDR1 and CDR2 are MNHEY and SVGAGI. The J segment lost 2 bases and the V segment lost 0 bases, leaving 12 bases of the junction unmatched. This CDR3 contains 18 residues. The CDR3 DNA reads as TGTGCCAGCAGTTACTCTTACCTCGGACTAGACGAACAAGAGACCCAGTACTTC. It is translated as CASSYSYLGLDEQETQYF.

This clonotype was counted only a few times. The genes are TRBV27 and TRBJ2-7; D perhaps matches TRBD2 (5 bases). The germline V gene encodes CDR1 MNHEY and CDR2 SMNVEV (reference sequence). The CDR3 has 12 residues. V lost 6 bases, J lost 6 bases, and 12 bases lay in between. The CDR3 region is CASRAESGEQYF. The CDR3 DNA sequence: TGTGCCAGCAGAGCGGAGAGCGGCGAGCAGTACTTC.

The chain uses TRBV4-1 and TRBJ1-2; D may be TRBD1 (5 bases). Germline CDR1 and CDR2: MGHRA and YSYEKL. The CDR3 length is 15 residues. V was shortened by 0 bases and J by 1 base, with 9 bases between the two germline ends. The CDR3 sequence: CASSQDPQVNYGYTF. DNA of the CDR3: TGCGCCAGCAGCCAAGACCCACAGGTTAACTATGGCTACACCTTC.

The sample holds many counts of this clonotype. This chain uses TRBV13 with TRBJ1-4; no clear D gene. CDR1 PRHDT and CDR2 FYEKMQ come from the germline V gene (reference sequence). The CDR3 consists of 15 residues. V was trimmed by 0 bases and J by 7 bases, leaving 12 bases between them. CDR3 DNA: TGTGCCAGCAGCTTAGGCCGGGCAGTAAGTGAAAAACTGTTTTTT. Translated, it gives CASSLGRAVSEKLFF.

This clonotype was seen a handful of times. The DNA of the CDR3 is TGCGCCAGCAGCGCGGGGGGATCGGGTAGAGACACTGAAGCTTTCTTT. Amino acid sequence: CASSAGGSGRDTEAFF. J is TRBJ1-1 and V is TRBV5-1, with D possibly TRBD1 on 5 matching bases. The ends were cut back, 4 bases at V and 3 bases at J, with 19 bases in the middle. CDR3 size: 16 residues. The germline V gene has CDR1 SGHRS and CDR2 YFSETQ.

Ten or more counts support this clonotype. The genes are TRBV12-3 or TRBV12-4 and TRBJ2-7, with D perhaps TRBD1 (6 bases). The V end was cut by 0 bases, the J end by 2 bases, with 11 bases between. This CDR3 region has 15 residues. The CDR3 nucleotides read TGTGCCAGCAGTTTAGCCCCGACAGGTACCTACGAGCAGTACTTC. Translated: CASSLAPTGTYEQYF.

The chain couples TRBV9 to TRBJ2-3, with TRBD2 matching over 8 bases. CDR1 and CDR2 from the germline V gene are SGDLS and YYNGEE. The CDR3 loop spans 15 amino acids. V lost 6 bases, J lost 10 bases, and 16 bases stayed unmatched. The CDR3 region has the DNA TGTGCCAGCAACCCGAGCGGGAGCATGGCCGTGGCGCAGTATTTT. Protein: CASNPSGSMAVAQYF.

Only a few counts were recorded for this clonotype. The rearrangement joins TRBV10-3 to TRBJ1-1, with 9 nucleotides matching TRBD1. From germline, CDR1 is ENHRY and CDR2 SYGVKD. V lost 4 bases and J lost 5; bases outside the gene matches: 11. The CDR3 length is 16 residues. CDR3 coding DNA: TGTGCCATCAGTGGGAACTCCGGGACAGGGAGTACTGAAGCTTTCTTT. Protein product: CAISGNSGTGSTEAFF.

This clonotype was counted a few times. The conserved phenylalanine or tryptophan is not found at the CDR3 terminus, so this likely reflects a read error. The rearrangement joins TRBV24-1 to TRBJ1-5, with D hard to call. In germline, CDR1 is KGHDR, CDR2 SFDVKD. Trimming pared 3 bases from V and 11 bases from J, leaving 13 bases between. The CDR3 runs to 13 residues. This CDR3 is CATSDIGPVAQHL. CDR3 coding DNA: TGTGCCACCAGTGATATCGGACCGGTGGCCCAGCATCTT.

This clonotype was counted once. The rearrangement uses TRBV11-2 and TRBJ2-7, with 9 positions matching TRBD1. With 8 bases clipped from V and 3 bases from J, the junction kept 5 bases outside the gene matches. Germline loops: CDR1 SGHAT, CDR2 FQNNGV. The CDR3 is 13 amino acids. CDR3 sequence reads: CASGRDRVYEQYF. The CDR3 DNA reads TGTGCCAGCGGAAGGGACAGGGTCTACGAGCAGTACTTC.

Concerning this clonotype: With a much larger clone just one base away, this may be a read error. The CDR3 spells CAGRRGEGMNQPQHF. CDR3 DNA sequence: TGTGCCGGCAGAAGGGGCGAGGGGATGAATCAGCCCCAGCATTTT. The chain recombines TRBV6-1 with TRBJ1-5; D might be TRBD1 (5 bases). This CDR3 is 15 amino acids long. CDR1 and CDR2 from the germline V gene are MNHNS and SASEGT.

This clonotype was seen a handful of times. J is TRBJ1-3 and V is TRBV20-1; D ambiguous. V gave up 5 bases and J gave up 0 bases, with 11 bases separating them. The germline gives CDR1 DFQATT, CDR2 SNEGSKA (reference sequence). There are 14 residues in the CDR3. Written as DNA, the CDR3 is TGCAGTGCTGGCAGGCTCATCTCTGGAAACACCATATATTTT. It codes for CSAGRLISGNTIYF.

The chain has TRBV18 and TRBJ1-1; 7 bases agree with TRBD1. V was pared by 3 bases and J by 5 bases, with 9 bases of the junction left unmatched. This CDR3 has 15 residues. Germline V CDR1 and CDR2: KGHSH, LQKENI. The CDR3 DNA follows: TGTGCCAGCTCACCGCGTGAGGGGGCCCAAACTGAAGCTTTCTTT. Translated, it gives CASSPREGAQTEAFF. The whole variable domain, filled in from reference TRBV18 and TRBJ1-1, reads NAGVMQNPRHLVRRRGQEARLRCSPMKGHSHVYWYRQLPEEGLKFMVYLQKENIIDESGMPKERFSAEFPKEGPSILRIQQVVRGDSAAYFCASSPREGAQTEAFFGQGTRLTVV.

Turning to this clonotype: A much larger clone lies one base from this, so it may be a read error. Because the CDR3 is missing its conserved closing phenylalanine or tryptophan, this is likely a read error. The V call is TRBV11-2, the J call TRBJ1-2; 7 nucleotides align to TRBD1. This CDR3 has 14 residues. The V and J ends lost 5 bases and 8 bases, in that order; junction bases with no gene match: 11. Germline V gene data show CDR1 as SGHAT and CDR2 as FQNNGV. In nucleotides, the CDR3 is TGTGCCAGCAGCCAAGAGAGACAGGGAAAGGGCTACACCCTC. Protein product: CASSQERQGKGYTL.

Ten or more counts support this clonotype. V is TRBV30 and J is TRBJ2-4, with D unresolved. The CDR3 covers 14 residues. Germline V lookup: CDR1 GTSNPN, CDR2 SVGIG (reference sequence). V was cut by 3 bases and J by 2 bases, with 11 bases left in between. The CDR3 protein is CAWSLGMTKNIQYF. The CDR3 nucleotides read TGTGCCTGGAGCCTCGGTATGACCAAAAACATTCAGTACTTC.

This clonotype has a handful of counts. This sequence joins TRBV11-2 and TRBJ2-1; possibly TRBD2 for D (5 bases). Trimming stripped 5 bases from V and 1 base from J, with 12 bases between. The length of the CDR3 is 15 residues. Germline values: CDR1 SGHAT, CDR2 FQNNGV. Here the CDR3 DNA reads TGTGCCAGCAGCCAAGACCCGGGGTCCTACAATGAGCAGTTCTTC. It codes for CASSQDPGSYNEQFF.

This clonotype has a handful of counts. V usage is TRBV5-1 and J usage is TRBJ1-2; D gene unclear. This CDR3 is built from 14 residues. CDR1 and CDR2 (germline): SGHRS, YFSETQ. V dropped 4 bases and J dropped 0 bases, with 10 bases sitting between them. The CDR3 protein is CASSPARANYGYTF. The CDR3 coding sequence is TGCGCCAGCAGCCCCGCCCGAGCTAACTATGGCTACACCTTC.

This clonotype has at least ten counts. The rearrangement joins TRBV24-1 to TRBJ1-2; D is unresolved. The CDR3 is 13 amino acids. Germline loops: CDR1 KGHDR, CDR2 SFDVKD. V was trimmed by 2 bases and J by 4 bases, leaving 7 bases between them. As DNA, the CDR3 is TGTGCCACCAGTGATTCGACCCTCTATGGCTACACCTTC. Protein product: CATSDSTLYGYTF.